This T cell receptor (beta chain) is drawn from a study of response to subunit inactivated influenza vaccine. Via MiXCR, TCRdb re-called the RT-PCR reads, giving one row per CDR3 protein. The table lists 500,000 to 750,000 distinct CDR3 sequences, roughly 15% of them singletons. Trimming removed 4 bases from V and 11 bases from J; junction bases left unmatched: 8. CDR1 and CDR2 from the germline V gene are GTSNPN and SVGIG (reference sequence). The CDR3 extends over 11 amino acids. The starting material was PBMCs from blood, obtained approximately 13 days after vaccination. This chain links TRBV30 with TRBJ2-7; 7 bases are a match to TRBD1. This sequence was found in a middle-aged man who received an inactivated influenza vaccine. This chain's CDR3 is CAWIRGPFEYF. As DNA, the CDR3 is TGTGCCTGGATTAGGGGGCCTTTTGAGTACTTC.